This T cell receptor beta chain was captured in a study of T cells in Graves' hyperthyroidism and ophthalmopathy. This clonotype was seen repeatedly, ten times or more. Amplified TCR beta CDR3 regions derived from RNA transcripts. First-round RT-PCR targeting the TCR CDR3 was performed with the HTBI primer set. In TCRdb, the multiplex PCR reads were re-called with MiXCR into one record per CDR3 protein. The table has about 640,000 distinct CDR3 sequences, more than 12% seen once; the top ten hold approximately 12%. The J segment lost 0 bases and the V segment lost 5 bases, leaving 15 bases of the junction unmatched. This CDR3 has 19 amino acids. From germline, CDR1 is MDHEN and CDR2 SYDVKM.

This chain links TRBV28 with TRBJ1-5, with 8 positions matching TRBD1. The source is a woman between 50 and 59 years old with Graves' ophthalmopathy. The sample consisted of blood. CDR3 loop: CASSPMRVQGEYSNQPQHF. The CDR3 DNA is TGTGCCAGCAGTCCCATGAGGGTACAGGGGGAGTATAGCAATCAGCCCCAGCATTTT.